One TCR beta chain is described in this entry. Its antigen is currently unknown. This sample is drawn from a study of T cell repertoires in cytomegalovirus infection. Study as a whole: The study used recently identified HLA-C-restricted and well-studied HLA-B-restricted CMV epitopes. Public TCR beta signature analysis indicated the presence of both CMV infection and matching HLA type.

General observations from the study: In two of eight donors, the top clonotype was HLA-C-restricted CMV-specific.

This CDR3 spans 15 amino acids. Trimming at V came to 1 base and at J to 5 bases, leaving 7 bases not matched to a gene. The V gene's germline CDR1 is LNHNV and CDR2 YYDKDF (reference sequence). TCRdb reanalysed the reads using MiXCR and keeps one entry per CDR3 protein. There are fewer than 650,000 distinct CDR3 sequences in the sample; almost 40% occur only once, and roughly 50% lies in the top ten. The receptor's source is a human donor in good health (CMV status not recorded). Some clones in this sample may be carry-over from other donors' samples. Sequenced material: cultured PBMCs, taken from culture after CMV antigen stimulation. This chain connects TRBV15 to TRBJ2-7; 8 bases are a match to TRBD2. CDR3 protein: CATSRGGRGGNEQYF. In DNA, the CDR3 is TGTGCCACCAGCAGAGGAGGTCGGGGGGGAAACGAGCAGTACTTC.